This TCR beta chain is from a study of identical twins. The CDR3 totals 15 residues. V lost 6 bases and J 0 bases, leaving 14 bases between the germline ends. TCRdb re-called the 5' RACE reads with MiXCR, one entry per CDR3 protein. Of around 500,000 distinct CDR3 sequences listed, 14% were seen once; the top ten hold approximately 0.52%. These data are also associated with another study on yellow fever vaccine responses in identical twins.

The sequencing input was CD4+ T cells sorted from blood. This clonotype was obtained from a woman younger than 35 in good health. The genes are TRBV12-3 or TRBV12-4 and TRBJ1-2, with D perhaps TRBD1 (6 bases). CDR3 coding DNA: TGTGCCAGCAGGGACCATGGGGGGCCTAACTATGGCTACACCTTC. Amino acid sequence: CASRDHGGPNYGYTF.